This T cell receptor (beta chain) was identified during a study of cytomegalovirus exposure and HLA in healthy donors. For the study at large: The use of the same platform for the roughly 120 validation repertoires and the roughly 730 first-cohort repertoires was reported by a later analysis. Notes on the study in general: According to a subsequent analysis, TCR clusters identified in the first cohort showed a tendency to co-occur across the 100 to 150 validation repertoires. Most observed TCR sequences were rare, whereas some public TCRs were detected in many donors.

Only in-frame clones appear in the TCRdb table, and some are missing; sequencing was by immunoSEQ multiplex PCR. The repertoire includes about 110,000 clones, approximately 86% of them detected once, and about 3% sits in the top ten. J gave up 4 bases and V 6 bases, and 6 bases lay outside the gene matches. The CDR3 runs 15 residues. The germline V gene encodes CDR1 SNHLY and CDR2 FYNNEI. A word on this clone: Its antigen is as yet unknown.

The origin of this receptor is a woman under 30 in good health and CMV-seronegative. V usage is TRBV2 and J usage is TRBJ2-2; 9 bases are shared with TRBD1. The specimen sequenced was PBMCs. The CDR3 protein is CASSYRGLRTGELFF. DNA for the CDR3: TGTGCCAGCAGCTACAGGGGGCTTCGCACCGGGGAGCTGTTTTTT.